The entry that follows covers one T cell receptor (beta chain) sequence. The sample comes from a study of blood T cell repertoires in COVID-19. Study summary: The origin of the acute and convalescent COVID-19 samples was the United States, Italy and Spain.

Method: immunoSEQ multiplex PCR; TCRdb's copy keeps in-frame clones and lacks some. The table has approximately 260,000 clones, roughly 86% seen once. The TCR originated in a man aged 18-30 years with active or convalescent COVID-19. Input material: peripheral blood.

The CDR3 spells CASSPDMNTEAFF. DNA for the CDR3: TGTGCCAGCAGCCCAGACATGAACACTGAAGCTTTCTTT. The chain carries TRBV9 and TRBJ1-1, with unresolved D. This CDR3 comprises 13 residues. Between the trimmed V and J ends, which lost 4 bases and 0 bases, there was a span of 7 bases. Germline assignment: CDR1 SGDLS and CDR2 YYNGEE.